This paragraph reports one TCR beta chain. The antigen is undetermined. The record originates from a study of CD8+ T cells in alopecia areata. Extraction and reverse transcription of RNA yielded cDNA as the sequencing template. The assay was immunoSEQ multiplex PCR, and TCRdb's table has in-frame clones only and misses some. This sample yields around 180,000 clones, of which roughly 66% are seen a single time; approximately 0.97% belongs to the top ten. General study results and limits: In patients, TCRs were shared less clearly than in mice, and HLA may possibly be involved. As there was one nonresponder, how baseline CD8+ expansion relates to response remains uncertain.

Treatment described: oral pan-JAK inhibitor, 5-10 mg twice daily. The clonotype originates from a human donor with alopecia areata. This specimen consisted of CD4+ T cells sorted from blood, obtained at week 24, from a patient treated with tofacitinib.

CDR3 sequence (DNA): TGTGCCAGCAGCTCCGGGACTCCCGGACTATACGAGCAGTACTTC. It encodes CASSSGTPGLYEQYF. This chain connects TRBV5-4 to TRBJ2-7; tentatively, D is TRBD2 (6 bases). The V gene's germline CDR1 is SGHNT and CDR2 YYREEE (reference sequence). This CDR3 has 15 amino acids. V dropped 3 bases and J dropped 4 bases, with 17 bases sitting between them.